One sample yielded the 14 T cell receptor beta chains listed below, sequenced in a study of T cells in Graves' hyperthyroidism and ophthalmopathy. RNA transcripts were the template for amplifying TCR beta CDR3 regions. HTBI primers were employed in a first-round RT-PCR of the TCR CDR3. From the multiplex PCR reads, TCRdb called clonotypes with MiXCR, one entry per CDR3 protein. Among roughly 100,000 distinct CDR3 sequences listed, over 45% were seen once. The sequencing sample was made of blood. The source is a man aged 40-49 years with Graves' hyperthyroidism.

This clonotype was counted ten times or more. J is TRBJ2-7 and V is TRBV11-2; D remains ambiguous. This CDR3 region has 13 residues. V lost 0 bases, J lost 3 bases, and 6 bases lay in between. Looked up from germline, CDR1 is SGHAT and CDR2 is FQNNGV. The CDR3 reads CASSLDPNYEQYF. For the CDR3, the DNA is TGTGCCAGCAGCTTAGATCCCAACTACGAGCAGTACTTC. Filled out from reference TRBV11-2 and TRBJ2-7, the complete variable domain reads EAGVAQSPRYKIIEKRQSVAFWCNPISGHATLYWYQQILGQGPKLLIQFQNNGVVDDSQLPKDRFSAERLKGVDSTLKIQPAKLEDSAVYLCASSLDPNYEQYFGPGTRLTVT.

The chain recombines TRBV20-1 with TRBJ1-2, with 9 bases fitting TRBD1. Losses at the gene ends were 1 base for V and 5 bases for J; bases not matched to a gene: 2. CDR3 size: 13 residues. CDR1 and CDR2 (germline): DFQATT, SNEGSKA (reference sequence). The CDR3 nucleotides are TGCAGTGCTAGAGGGGGACAGGGATATGGCTACACCTTC. Translated: CSARGGQGYGYTF.

The chain uses TRBV29-1 and TRBJ2-7; D may be TRBD2 (5 bases). Germline lookup yields CDR1 SQVTM and CDR2 ANQGSEA. The CDR3 spans 12 residues. Written as DNA, the CDR3 is TGCAGTCAAATAGGGAGCTCCTACGAGCAGTACTTC. Translated: CSQIGSSYEQYF.

About this clonotype: Given the absence of the conserved phenylalanine or tryptophan at the CDR3 end, a read error is likely. No DNA is shown, since the ends of the CDR3 on it are uncertain; the CDR3 is the one TCRdb lists. This chain joins TRBV15 and TRBJ2-7. The germline V gene has CDR1 LNHNV and CDR2 YYDKDF (reference sequence). Counting both end residues, the CDR3 totals 8 amino acids. The CDR3 protein is CATSRDRA.

This clonotype was counted at least ten times. J is TRBJ2-1 and V is TRBV7-3; D is ambiguous. V shed 2 bases and J shed 0 bases, with 8 bases lying between them. Germline CDR1 is SGHTA and CDR2 is FQGTGA. The CDR3 consists of 15 residues. The CDR3 spells CASSLEASSYNEQFF. The CDR3 DNA sequence: TGTGCCAGCAGCTTAGAGGCCAGCTCCTACAATGAGCAGTTCTTC.

This clonotype was recorded many times. The chain recombines TRBV5-1 with TRBJ2-5; a possible D gene is TRBD2 (5 bases). The germline V and J ends were trimmed by 6 bases and 3 bases, with 15 bases remaining between them. This CDR3 is built from 14 residues. The germline gives CDR1 SGHRS, CDR2 YFSETQ. The CDR3 region has the DNA TGCGCCAGCAAGGAGGTTCCGGAAGAAGAGACCCAGTACTTC. Translation: CASKEVPEEETQYF.

The chain couples TRBV5-6 to TRBJ2-3; 8 bases align to TRBD1. The germline V gene has CDR1 SGHDT and CDR2 YYEEEE. Trimming removed 1 base from V and 2 bases from J; junction bases left unmatched: 12. This CDR3 is built from 18 residues. CDR3 sequence (DNA): TGTGCCAGCAGCTTGATTCCGGGACAGGTGGTAATCACAGATACGCAGTATTTT. The encoded protein is CASSLIPGQVVITDTQYF.

The V gene is TRBV24-1, the J gene TRBJ1-1, with TRBD1 matching 9 bases. The length of the CDR3 is 15 residues. With V trimmed by 4 bases and J by 3 bases, 5 bases remained unmatched. In germline, CDR1 is KGHDR, CDR2 SFDVKD. CDR3 nucleotides: TGTGCCACCAGTGACCCGGGACAGGGCCACACTGAAGCTTTCTTT. Its protein product is CATSDPGQGHTEAFF.

The rearrangement joins TRBV13 to TRBJ1-2; 10 bases agree with TRBD1. The germline V gene has CDR1 PRHDT and CDR2 FYEKMQ (reference sequence). The CDR3 sequence is 13 residues long. V lost 4 bases and J lost 4; bases outside the gene matches: 0. CDR3 nucleotide sequence: TGTGCCAGCAGCTGGACAGGGGGCTATGGCTACACCTTC. It codes for CASSWTGGYGYTF.

This clonotype was observed a few times. The chain recombines TRBV28 with TRBJ1-2, with D hard to call. Germline CDR1 reads MDHEN; CDR2 reads SYDVKM. The CDR3 extends over 15 amino acids. The ends were cut back, 1 base at V and 5 bases at J, with 14 bases in the middle. The DNA of the CDR3 is TGTGCCAGCAGTTTATCAGCTCTTGGGCAATATGGCTACACCTTC. It yields the protein CASSLSALGQYGYTF.

This clonotype was counted ten times or more. The chain recombines TRBV20-1 with TRBJ2-1; the D gene could be TRBD1 or TRBD2 (5 bases each). The CDR3 has 15 residues. Trimming took off 3 bases at V and 2 bases at J, with 14 bases between the two ends. Germline V CDR1 and CDR2: DFQATT, SNEGSKA (reference sequence). For the CDR3, the DNA is TGCAGTGCTAGGGCCGGGACCGCAACCTACAATGAGCAGTTCTTC. Translating it yields CSARAGTATYNEQFF.

The chain uses TRBV5-1 and TRBJ2-3; D perhaps matches TRBD2 (7 bases). The V gene's germline CDR1 is SGHRS and CDR2 YFSETQ. Deletions cut 8 bases from V and 1 base from J, with 23 bases between. This CDR3 is 17 amino acids long. The DNA for the CDR3 is TGCGCCAGGATGGACAGCTTGGGAGGGGTCCGCACAGATACGCAGTATTTT. Protein: CARMDSLGGVRTDTQYF.

This clonotype was observed at least ten times. The chain has TRBV2 and TRBJ2-1; TRBD1 is a possible D gene (7 bases). V was trimmed by 8 bases and J by 2 bases, leaving 16 bases between them. Per germline, CDR1 SNHLY and CDR2 FYNNEI. The CDR3 has 15 residues. The DNA for the CDR3 is TGTGCCAGCTCATATCAGGGGGGCCCCTACAATGAGCAGTTCTTC. This sequence encodes CASSYQGGPYNEQFF.

V is TRBV7-3 and J is TRBJ2-1; 9 bases align to TRBD1. Germline trimming cut 6 bases from V and 5 bases from J; bases unmatched to any gene: 5. CDR3 size: 14 residues. Germline CDR1 and CDR2: SGHTA and FQGTGA. The CDR3 nucleotides are TGTGCCAGCAGATTGACAGGGGGGAACAATGAGCAGTTCTTC. Translated: CASRLTGGNNEQFF.